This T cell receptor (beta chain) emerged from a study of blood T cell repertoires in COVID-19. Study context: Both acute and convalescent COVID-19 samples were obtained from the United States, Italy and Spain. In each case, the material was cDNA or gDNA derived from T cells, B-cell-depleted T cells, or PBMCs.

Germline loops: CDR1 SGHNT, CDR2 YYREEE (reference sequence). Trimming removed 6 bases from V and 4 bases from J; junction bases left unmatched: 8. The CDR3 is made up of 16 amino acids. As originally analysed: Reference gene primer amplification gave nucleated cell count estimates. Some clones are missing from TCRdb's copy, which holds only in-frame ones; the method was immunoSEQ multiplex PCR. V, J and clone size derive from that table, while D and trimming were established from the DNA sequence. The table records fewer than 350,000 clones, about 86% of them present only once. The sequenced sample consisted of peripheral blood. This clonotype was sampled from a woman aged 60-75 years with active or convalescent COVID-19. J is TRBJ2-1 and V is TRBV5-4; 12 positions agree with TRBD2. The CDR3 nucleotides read TGTGCCAGCAACCCCGGCGGGACTAGCGGGTACAATGAGCAGTTCTTC. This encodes CASNPGGTSGYNEQFF.